This is a list of T cell receptor beta chains from one sample in a study of cytotoxic CD8 clonotypes in ibrutinib-treated CLL. TCRdb keeps only in-frame clones here, not all; method: immunoSEQ multiplex PCR. The repertoire has hundreds of thousands of clones, more than 70% of them found once; the top ten carry roughly an eighth. Specimen: PBMCs, collected after 12 months of ibrutinib treatment. The source is a human donor with chronic lymphocytic leukemia. Each CDR3 is given with its conserved first and last residue. A D gene is named only where the DNA matches it firmly. A row's size may be missing; if present it is once, few, many or a size class.

D gene	V gene	J gene	clone size	CDR3 DNA	CDR3 protein
TRBD1	TRBV27	TRBJ1-3	.	TGTGCCAGCAGTCCCCGGTCAGGGGGAGTAAACACCATATATTTT	CASSPRSGGVNTIYF
.	TRBV18	TRBJ2-2	.	TGTGCCAGCTTACCACAGTCGGCCTCGAACACCGGGGAGCTGTTTTTT	CASLPQSASNTGELFF
.	TRBV7-6	TRBJ1-1	few	TGTGCCAGCAGCTTAGGTATGGCGAACACTGAAGCTTTCTTT	CASSLGMANTEAFF
TRBD2	TRBV6-5	TRBJ2-3	.	TGTGCCAGCAGTTATGGGAGCGGGGTTAGCACAGATACGCAGTATTTT	CASSYGSGVSTDTQYF
.	TRBV2	TRBJ2-7	.	TGTGCCAGCATGTACCACTACGAGCAGTACTTC	CASMYHYEQYF
.	TRBV5-4	TRBJ2-1	few	TGTGCCAGCAGCACAGACTGGGAGCAGTTCTTC	CASSTDWEQFF
.	TRBV21-1	TRBJ1-6	.	TGTGCCAGCAGCAAGAAAGGGCAGGGAAGTCCCTCACCCCTCCACTTT	CASSKKGQGSPSPLHF
TRBD2	TRBV4-1	TRBJ2-7	.	TGCGCCAGCAGCCAAGGGGCGAGCGGGGGGGCCTCCTACGAGCAGTACTTC	CASSQGASGGASYEQYF
TRBD2	TRBV28	TRBJ2-7	few	TGTGCCAGCAGTACCCCCGGGACTAGCCGCCACGAGCAGTACTTC	CASSTPGTSRHEQYF
.	TRBV10-2	TRBJ2-1	.	TGCGCCAGCAGTGAGTCGGTTGAGCAGTTCTTC	CASSESVEQFF
.	TRBV5-1	TRBJ2-7	few	TGCGCCAGCAAGCCTGACAGCTCCTACGAGCAGTACTTC	CASKPDSSYEQYF
TRBD1	TRBV9	TRBJ1-2	.	TGTGCCAGCAGCGCACAGGGGGCGTTTAACTATGGCTACACCTTC	CASSAQGAFNYGYTF
.	TRBV5-1	TRBJ2-4	.	TGCGCCAGCAGCTTGTTGTCTCAAGGGGTTACCAAAAACATTCAGTACTTC	CASSLLSQGVTKNIQYF
.	TRBV2	TRBJ2-7	few	TGTGCCAGCATGTCGGGGCTGGCCTACGAGCAGTACTTC	CASMSGLAYEQYF
.	TRBV15	TRBJ2-5	.	TGTGCCACCAGCAACTTAGGGGGAGAGGAGACCCAGTACTTC	CATSNLGGEETQYF
.	TRBV4-1	TRBJ2-5	once	TGCGCCAGCAGCCAAGATCGAGGTCTACAGACCCAGTACTTC	CASSQDRGLQTQYF
.	TRBV6-4	TRBJ2-3	.	TGTGCCAGCAGCGTACAGGGTTATTCAGATACGCAGTATTTT	CASSVQGYSDTQYF
TRBD1	TRBV18	TRBJ1-1	.	TGTGCCAGCTCACCAGGGACAGGGGGCCAGAACACTGAAGCTTTCTTT	CASSPGTGGQNTEAFF
TRBD2	TRBV11-3	TRBJ2-3	.	TGTGCCAGCAGCTTAGGCGGACTAGCGGGGTCAGATACGCAGTATTTT	CASSLGGLAGSDTQYF
.	TRBV30	TRBJ1-5	.	TGTGCCTGGAGTAGAGGTAAAGTGTATAGCAATCAGCCCCAGCATTTT	CAWSRGKVYSNQPQHF
.	TRBV15	TRBJ1-2	.	TGTGCCACCAGCAGAGATCTCCTTGGGGGTGGCTACACCTTC	CATSRDLLGGGYTF
TRBD1	TRBV23-1	TRBJ2-7	.	TGCGCCAGCATCCGGGACAGGAGCTCCTACGAGCAGTACTTC	CASIRDRSSYEQYF
.	TRBV5-6	TRBJ2-7	.	TGTGCCAGCAGCTCCATCAGGGAAGAGCAGTACTTC	CASSSIREEQYF
TRBD2	TRBV30	TRBJ2-7	few	TGTGCCTTCCCACCTTACCCCACGGGACTAGCGGGCGAAATGACCTACGAGCAGTACTTC	CAFPPYPTGLAGEMTYEQYF
.	TRBV11-2	TRBJ2-1	.	TGTGCCAGCAGCTTATCGGGCAATGAGCAGTTCTTC	CASSLSGNEQFF
.	TRBV6-5	TRBJ2-7	.	TGTGCCAGCAGTTACTCCTCCTCCGGCGAGCAGTACTTC	CASSYSSSGEQYF
TRBD2	TRBV18	TRBJ2-5	.	TGTGCCAGCTCACCCCCTAGCAGCGGGGGAGAGACCCAGTACTTC	CASSPPSSGGETQYF
TRBD2	TRBV5-4	TRBJ2-3	.	TGTGCCAGCAGATCCGGGACTAGGACAGATACGCAGTATTTT	CASRSGTRTDTQYF
.	TRBV9	TRBJ2-2	.	TGTGCCAGCAGCGCCAGGCGCGCGAACACCGGGGAGCTGTTTTTT	CASSARRANTGELFF
TRBD2	TRBV2	TRBJ2-1	once	TGTGCCAGCACCAGAATCGGGGCGGGAGTTCTGAATGAGCAGTTCTTC	CASTRIGAGVLNEQFF
TRBD1	TRBV2	TRBJ1-2	few	TGTGCCAGCAGTGAAACAGGGGAGGATGGCTACACCTTC	CASSETGEDGYTF
.	TRBV5-1	TRBJ1-2	few	TGCGCCAGCAGCCCGGAGGGGGGTGGCTACACCTTC	CASSPEGGGYTF
.	TRBV19	TRBJ2-7	few	TGTGCCAGTAGAGGAGCCTCCGGGGCTGGCGAGCAGTACTTC	CASRGASGAGEQYF